A single sample gave rise to the 11 T cell receptor beta chains below, sequenced in a study of blood T cell repertoires in COVID-19. Generated by immunoSEQ multiplex PCR, the TCRdb table keeps only in-frame clones and is missing some. The table lists 150,000 to 200,000 clones, about 88% of them singletons. The sequenced sample consisted of peripheral blood. The receptors come from a middle-aged man with active or convalescent COVID-19.

The chain uses TRBV5-1 and TRBJ2-1; 11 bases align to TRBD2. This CDR3 contains 15 residues. The V gene end was trimmed by 4 bases and the J gene end by 11 bases; junction bases not matched to a gene: 11. The germline gives CDR1 SGHRS, CDR2 YFSETQ. The CDR3 DNA sequence: TGCGCCAGCAGCCCCCGGGTAGCGGGGGGGCCTAAGCAGTTCTTC. Translating gives CASSPRVAGGPKQFF.

CDR3 region: CASSLGAGTGYEKLFF. The CDR3, as DNA: TGTGCCAGCAGCTTAGGCGCCGGGACAGGGTATGAAAAACTGTTTTTT. The chain combines TRBV7-9 with TRBJ1-4; TRBD1 matches at 9 bases. The junction had 6 bases not matched to a gene; V was cut back by 1 base and J by 6 bases. This CDR3 is built from 16 residues. Germline CDR1 is SEHNR and CDR2 is FQNEAQ (reference sequence). Combining the CDR3 with reference TRBV7-9 and TRBJ1-4 gives the whole variable domain DTGVSQNPRHKITKRGQNVTFRCDPISEHNRLYWYRQTLGQGPEFLTYFQNEAQLEKSRLLSDRFSAERPKGSFSTLEIQRTEQGDSAMYLCASSLGAGTGYEKLFFGSGTQLSVL.

The chain employs TRBV7-2 and TRBJ2-3; no reliable D call. The CDR3 runs 15 residues. CDR1 is SGHTA, CDR2 FQGNSA, per germline. V lost 1 base and J 0 bases, leaving 8 bases between the germline ends. The CDR3 region is CASSLGGTSTDTQYF. CDR3 bases: TGTGCCAGCAGCTTAGGCGGCACGAGCACAGATACGCAGTATTTT.

This chain uses TRBV2 with TRBJ2-2; 10 nucleotides align to TRBD1. After removal of 8 bases from V and 2 bases from J, the junction contained 2 bases not matched to a gene. In germline, CDR1 is SNHLY, CDR2 FYNNEI. The CDR3 runs to 14 residues. The CDR3 bases are TGTGCCAGCGGGGACAGGGGAAACACCGGGGAGCTGTTTTTT. Its translation is CASGDRGNTGELFF.

The genes are TRBV15 and TRBJ2-5, with 9 bases fitting TRBD2. The CDR3 is 16 amino acids. With V trimmed by 2 bases and J by 4 bases, 8 bases remained unmatched. Germline CDR1 and CDR2: LNHNV and YYDKDF (reference sequence). As DNA, the CDR3 is TGTGCCACCAGCAGAAGGTTGCGGGGGGGATCAGAGACCCAGTACTTC. Protein sequence: CATSRRLRGGSETQYF.

Written as DNA, the CDR3 is TGTGCCAGCAGCTCCATTTTTTCAGGGGCACGTCCCCAGCATTTT. It codes for CASSSIFSGARPQHF. The rearrangement uses TRBV7-2 and TRBJ1-5; D perhaps matches TRBD1 (6 bases). CDR1 is SGHTA and CDR2 is FQGNSA in the germline V gene. This CDR3 contains 15 residues. Trimming removed 4 bases at V and 10 bases at J, with 20 bases between. Full variable domain (missing parts from reference TRBV7-2 and TRBJ1-5): GAGVSQSPSNKVTEKGKDVELRCDPISGHTALYWYRQSLGQGLEFLIYFQGNSAPDKSGLPSDRFSAERTGGSVSTLTIQRTQQEDSAVYLCASSSIFSGARPQHFGDGTRLSIL.

The V gene is TRBV19, the J gene TRBJ1-1; unclear D gene. Germline CDR1 LNHDA, CDR2 SQIVND (reference sequence). Trimming stripped 6 bases from V and 4 bases from J, with 6 bases between. The CDR3 extends over 11 amino acids. CDR3 loop: CASRTGTEAFF. As DNA, the CDR3 is TGTGCCAGTAGAACTGGCACTGAAGCTTTCTTT.

The chain uses TRBV5-1 and TRBJ2-5; the D gene is possibly TRBD2 (6 bases). The CDR3 is made up of 15 amino acids. Germline loops: CDR1 SGHRS, CDR2 YFSETQ. The V gene lost 4 bases and the J gene lost 5 bases, with 18 bases spanning the gap. The CDR3 nucleotides read TGCGCCAGCAGCGTGGGGACTCGTAGGGTCGAGACCCAGTACTTC. Its translation: CASSVGTRRVETQYF.

The genes are TRBV19 and TRBJ2-7; 9 bases are a match to TRBD1. CDR1 LNHDA and CDR2 SQIVND come from the germline V gene (reference sequence). Trimming cost V 4 bases and J 6 bases; bases outside gene matches: 4. The CDR3 loop spans 13 amino acids. CDR3 sequence (DNA): TGTGCCAGTAGTAGGGACAGGGTGGGCGAGCAGTACTTC. This encodes CASSRDRVGEQYF. The whole variable domain, filled in from reference TRBV19 and TRBJ2-7, reads DGGITQSPKYLFRKEGQNVTLSCEQNLNHDAMYWYRQDPGQGLRLIYYSQIVNDFQKGDIAEGYSVSREKKESFPLTVTSAQKNPTAFYLCASSRDRVGEQYFGPGTRLTVT.

The chain recombines TRBV6-5 with TRBJ2-7, with D possibly matching TRBD2 (6 bases). This CDR3 contains 15 residues. V gave up 1 base and J gave up 6 bases, with 16 bases separating them. Germline V CDR1 and CDR2: MNHEY, SVGAGI. This CDR3 is CASSYFGGSSSEQYF. The CDR3 coding sequence is TGTGCCAGCAGTTACTTCGGGGGTAGCTCTTCCGAGCAGTACTTC.

This chain joins TRBV10-3 and TRBJ2-6, with a possible D match to TRBD2 (5 bases). The V end was cut by 3 bases, the J end by 3 bases, with 12 bases between. The CDR3 is made up of 16 amino acids. Germline V CDR1 and CDR2: ENHRY, SYGVKD. The CDR3 sequence is CAISDSRTGGANVLTF. The DNA of the CDR3 is TGTGCCATCAGTGATTCTCGGACTGGTGGGGCCAACGTCCTGACTTTC.